Listed below are T cell receptor beta chains from one sample, sequenced in a study of blood T cell repertoires in COVID-19. Libraries were prepared by immunoSEQ multiplex PCR; TCRdb keeps only in-frame clonotypes and omits some of them. This sample yields over 130,000 clones, of which nearly 80% are seen a single time; 2.5% to 3.5% belongs to the top ten. The material sequenced was PBMCs or T cells enriched from blood (not recorded which). These receptors were obtained from a woman aged 45-65 years who had recovered from COVID-19. Each CDR3 is given with its conserved first and last residue. D genes are given only for firm matches. Clone size is shown for a subset of rows, as once, few, many or a class of expanded clone.

clone_size	j_call	d_call	v_call	cdr3_aa	cdr3_nt
.	TRBJ2-7	TRBD1	TRBV30	CAWSRDRGIYEQYF	TGTGCCTGGAGCCGGGACAGGGGGATCTACGAGCAGTACTTC
.	TRBJ2-1	.	TRBV2	CASRDYYNEQFF	TGTGCCAGCAGGGACTACTACAATGAGCAGTTCTTC
.	TRBJ2-1	TRBD2	TRBV6-6	CATGGRTSGNNEQFF	TGTGCCACAGGAGGGAGGACTAGCGGGAACAATGAGCAGTTCTTC
.	TRBJ2-7	TRBD1	TRBV30	CAWSKTGGRYSEQYF	TGTGCCTGGAGTAAAACAGGGGGCAGATACAGCGAGCAGTACTTC
.	TRBJ2-1	TRBD1	TRBV11-1	CASSLNTGQGEDEQFF	TGTGCCAGCAGCTTAAATACGGGACAGGGGGAAGATGAGCAGTTCTTC
.	TRBJ1-1	.	TRBV2	CASTRSTEAFF	TGTGCCAGCACCCGCAGCACTGAAGCTTTCTTT
.	TRBJ2-5	.	TRBV7-8	CASSPPQLRETQYF	TGTGCCAGCAGCCCTCCCCAACTAAGAGAGACCCAGTACTTC
once	TRBJ1-4	.	TRBV28	CASSFRRGGGEKLFF	TGTGCCAGCAGTTTCAGACGGGGCGGGGGCGAAAAACTGTTTTTT
.	TRBJ2-3	.	TRBV28	CASSSGDGEYF	TGTGCCAGCAGTTCAGGGGACGGAGAATATTTT
.	TRBJ2-1	TRBD2	TRBV4-1	CASSQVLAGREQFF	TGCGCCAGCAGCCAAGTCCTAGCGGGCAGGGAGCAGTTCTTC
.	TRBJ2-5	TRBD2	TRBV5-4	CASSLALAGNQETQYF	TGTGCCAGCAGCTTGGCTCTAGCGGGGAACCAAGAGACCCAGTACTTC
.	TRBJ2-1	.	TRBV6-5	CASSTGGSEQFF	TGTGCCAGCTCTACTGGGGGGTCTGAGCAGTTCTTC
.	TRBJ1-6	TRBD1	TRBV6-5	CASSCTTGTGNSPLHF	TGTGCCAGCAGTTGCACTACCGGGACAGGTAATTCACCCCTCCACTTT
.	TRBJ1-2	.	TRBV6-6	CASSGPGTGGSGYTF	TGTGCCAGCAGCGGGCCCGGGACGGGGGGGTCAGGCTACACCTTC
.	TRBJ2-7	.	TRBV20-1	CSAFADEQYF	TGCAGTGCCTTTGCGGACGAGCAGTACTTC
.	TRBJ2-3	TRBD2	TRBV6-4	CASSAGGGADTQYF	TGTGCCAGCAGTGCGGGGGGGGGAGCTGATACGCAGTATTTT
.	TRBJ2-3	TRBD2	TRBV11-2	CASTTSGGAADTQYF	TGTGCCAGCACCACTAGCGGGGGGGCCGCAGATACGCAGTATTTT
.	TRBJ2-5	TRBD2	TRBV7-9	CASIQKRGVQETQYF	TGTGCCAGCATCCAGAAACGGGGGGTACAAGAGACCCAGTACTTC
.	TRBJ1-2	TRBD1	TRBV7-8	CASSLRRTGNYGYTF	TGTGCCAGCAGCTTACGACGGACAGGCAACTATGGCTACACCTTC
.	TRBJ2-1	.	TRBV5-1	CASSLSDEQFF	TGCGCCAGCAGCTTGTCAGATGAGCAGTTCTTC
.	TRBJ1-2	TRBD1	TRBV2	CASSGQGLWGYTF	TGTGCCAGCAGTGGACAGGGTCTATGGGGCTACACCTTC
once	TRBJ2-1	.	TRBV7-9	CASSPGGFNEQFF	TGTGCCAGCAGCCCCGGAGGGTTCAATGAGCAGTTCTTC
.	TRBJ2-7	.	TRBV6-2/TRBV6-3	CASSYSGDFYEQYF	TGTGCCAGCAGTTACTCGGGGGACTTTTACGAGCAGTACTTC
.	TRBJ1-6	TRBD1	TRBV10-1	CASRTETGINSPLHF	TGCGCCAGCAGAACCGAGACAGGGATTAATTCACCCCTCCACTTT
many	TRBJ2-2	.	TRBV11-3	CASSLAGSELFF	TGTGCCAGCAGCTTAGCAGGCAGCGAGCTGTTTTTT
.	TRBJ1-2	.	TRBV3-1/TRBV3-2	CASSQDPGQSGYTF	TGTGCCAGCAGCCAAGATCCCGGACAGTCCGGCTACACCTTC